This T cell receptor beta chain derives from a study of response to subunit inactivated influenza vaccine listed by TCRdb under 2018. For the study in its entirety: The study used deep quantitative T cell receptor repertoire profiling to track responses to a trivalent subunit inactivated influenza vaccine.

Here is what the overall study found, with its caveats: The authors proposed that each seasonal influenza vaccination may bring in only a limited number of new T cells.

The library was prepared using RT-PCR. The reads were generated on an Illumina HiSeq 2500. TCRdb redid the processing of the public reads, applying fastp at Q25 and MiXCR, and retained in-frame beta chains. For every CDR3 protein sequence, its rows merge into one entry that carries the most common genes and DNA. The sample table contains some 640,000 distinct CDR3 sequences; only one count was recorded for approximately 15% of them. The ten largest account for around 6.5% of the sample. This clonotype was detected a few times. What this receptor recognizes is not known. Per-base qualities were not stored, and no clone one base away is much larger. A distance of 24 bases separates the germline ends of V and J, which lose 7 bases and 3 bases respectively. Taken from cysteine to phenylalanine, the CDR3 has 17 residues. The only DNA kept is the CDR3, 51 bases in frame from the first base. CDR1 and CDR2 are read off the germline V gene (reference sequence) as LNHDA and SQIVND.

The source of this sequence is a man aged 50 or older who received an inactivated influenza vaccine. Donor details come from another sample of the same person, matched by shared clones. The chain was built from TRBV19 and TRBJ1-1; the D gene assignment is ambiguous. The sequencing here drew on PBMCs from blood, taken roughly 15 days before vaccination. The sequenced DNA: TGTGCCAGTACCGCAGGCTTATACGGGTTTGAGGACACTGAAGCTTTCTTT. This codes for CASTAGLYGFEDTEAFF.